Below are 12 T cell receptor beta chains sequenced from a single sample in a study of blood T cells in healthy people across ages. Combining a sample-barcoded 5' primer with a J-beta primer mix, a second PCR ran for roughly 7 to 12 cycles. MiXCR, applied by TCRdb to the 5' RACE reads, yields one record per CDR3 protein. Of over a million distinct CDR3 sequences listed, 35% to 45% were seen once; the top ten hold roughly 8.2%. Material for sequencing was blood. These receptors came from a woman between 18 and 29 years old in good health.

This clonotype was observed a few times. The chain carries TRBV21-1 and TRBJ2-4; no check of the table's D call, TRBD1, against the DNA was made. TRBV21-1 is a pseudogene. The CDR3 is 15 amino acids. The CDR3 is CASSRRGRRENIQYF. CDR3 DNA: TGTGCCAGCAGCAGAAGGGGGCGCAGGGAGAACATTCAGTACTTC.

This chain links TRBV25-1 with TRBJ2-3; weak D call: TRBD2 (6 bases). Germline loops: CDR1 MGHDK, CDR2 SYGVNS. CDR3 length equals 17 residues. V was shortened by 3 bases and J by 0 bases, with 16 bases between the two germline ends. CDR3 coding DNA: TGTGCCAGCAGTGATTCTTCCTCGGGGACTAGCACAGATACGCAGTATTTT. As protein: CASSDSSSGTSTDTQYF. The entire variable domain, with the rest obtained from reference TRBV25-1 and TRBJ2-3, is as follows: EADIYQTPRYLVIGTGKKITLECSQTMGHDKMYWYQQDPGMELHLIHYSYGVNSTEKGDLSSESTVSRIRTEHFPLTLESARPSHTSQYLCASSDSSSGTSTDTQYFGPGTRLTVL.

This clonotype was detected only a few times. CDR3 loop: CSVDLGIFNTEAFF. DNA of the CDR3: TGCAGCGTTGACCTGGGGATCTTCAACACTGAAGCTTTCTTT. The V and J genes are TRBV29-1 and TRBJ1-1; D ambiguous. This CDR3 spans 14 amino acids. The V end was cut by 3 bases, the J end by 2 bases, with 13 bases between. The germline CDR1 and CDR2 sequences are SQVTM and ANQGSEA. Drawing the rest from reference TRBV29-1 and TRBJ1-1, the complete variable domain is SAVISQKPSRDICQRGTSLTIQCQVDSQVTMMFWYRQQPGQSLTLIATANQGSEATYESGFVIDKFPISRPNLTFSTLTVSNMSPEDSSIYLCSVDLGIFNTEAFFGQGTRLTVV.

A few counts support this clonotype. The chain couples TRBV25-1 to TRBJ1-4; D might be TRBD1 (6 bases). From germline, CDR1 is MGHDK and CDR2 SYGVNS. The CDR3 extends over 15 amino acids. The V and J ends lost 6 bases and 8 bases respectively, with 19 bases between them. CDR3 sequence reads: CASRAQAGVDEKLFF. In DNA, the CDR3 is TGTGCCAGCAGGGCCCAGGCAGGGGTCGACGAAAAACTGTTTTTT. Variable domain in full (rest from reference TRBV25-1 and TRBJ1-4): EADIYQTPRYLVIGTGKKITLECSQTMGHDKMYWYQQDPGMELHLIHYSYGVNSTEKGDLSSESTVSRIRTEHFPLTLESARPSHTSQYLCASRAQAGVDEKLFFGSGTQLSVL.

This clonotype was detected a few times. This chain links TRBV12-3 or TRBV12-4 with TRBJ2-1; D unresolved. The CDR3 runs 11 residues. V was shortened by 6 bases and J by 9 bases, with 9 bases between the two germline ends. The CDR3 DNA reads as TGTGCCAGCAGCCCCTTCGTTGAGCAGTTCTTC. Protein product: CASSPFVEQFF.

This clonotype was seen only a few times. The V gene is TRBV4-1, the J gene TRBJ1-5; tentative D call: TRBD1 (5 bases). The CDR3 runs to 15 residues. Germline CDR1 and CDR2: MGHRA and YSYEKL. V shed 3 bases and J shed 3 bases, with 12 bases lying between them. The CDR3 is CASSQERQINQPQHF. The CDR3 DNA follows: TGCGCCAGCAGCCAGGAGAGACAGATCAATCAGCCCCAGCATTTT.

For this clonotype: An end of the junction differs from the germline gene, which may be a read error. The CDR3 loop is CASSDRMGANVLIF. The CDR3 DNA is TGTGCCAGCAGTGACCGTATGGGGGCCAACGTCCTGATTTTC. The rearrangement joins TRBV2 to TRBJ2-6; weak D call: TRBD1 (6 bases). The CDR3 has 14 residues. Germline V gene data show CDR1 as SNHLY and CDR2 as FYNNEI.

This clonotype was counted between two and nine times. This chain connects TRBV28 to TRBJ2-7, with D unresolved. The CDR3 is 15 amino acids. The germline V and J ends were trimmed by 4 bases and 3 bases, with 16 bases remaining between them. Germline lookup yields CDR1 MDHEN and CDR2 SYDVKM. The CDR3 region has the DNA TGTGCCAGCAGTTCATACCAGACCTTCAACTACGAGCAGTACTTC. Protein: CASSSYQTFNYEQYF.

This clonotype was detected ten times or more. The CDR3 DNA follows: TGCAGCGTTAATTTTAGGCTAGCGGCCGGGGAGCAGTACTTC. The encoded protein is CSVNFRLAAGEQYF. V is TRBV29-1 and J is TRBJ2-7; 7 bases line up with TRBD2. Germline V gene lookup returns CDR1 SQVTM and CDR2 ANQGSEA. The CDR3 is 14 amino acids. The V segment lost 5 bases and the J segment 7 bases; nucleotides outside the gene matches: 14.

This clonotype appeared a few times. This chain joins TRBV5-1 and TRBJ1-2; the match to TRBD1 covers 8 bases. Germline loops: CDR1 SGHRS, CDR2 YFSETQ. V was clipped by 0 bases and J by 4 bases; unmatched bases: 14. This CDR3 contains 18 residues. The CDR3 spells CASSLGIRFRGRPYGYTF. Here the CDR3 DNA reads TGCGCCAGCAGCTTGGGAATTCGGTTCAGGGGGCGCCCCTATGGCTACACCTTC. Full variable domain (missing parts from reference TRBV5-1 and TRBJ1-2): KAGVTQTPRYLIKTRGQQVTLSCSPISGHRSVSWYQQTPGQGLQFLFEYFSETQRNKGNFPGRFSGRQFSNSRSEMNVSTLELGDSALYLCASSLGIRFRGRPYGYTFGSGTRLTVV.

This clonotype came up many times. The CDR3 nucleotides are TGTGCCAGCAGCTTAAGACAGGGATTAGGACAGCCCCAGCATTTT. Protein sequence: CASSLRQGLGQPQHF. The rearrangement links TRBV7-8 to TRBJ1-5; TRBD1 aligns across 7 bases. CDR1 SGHVS and CDR2 FQNEAQ come from the germline V gene. The CDR3 loop spans 15 amino acids. With V trimmed by 2 bases and J by 7 bases, 8 bases remained unmatched.

This clonotype was seen only a few times. CDR3 region: CASTLGLAASYEQYF. For the CDR3, the DNA is TGTGCCAGCACCTTGGGACTAGCGGCGTCCTACGAGCAGTACTTC. The V gene is TRBV6-1, the J gene TRBJ2-7; TRBD2 agrees at 11 bases. CDR1 is MNHNS and CDR2 is SASEGT in the germline V gene. The length of the CDR3 is 15 residues. With V trimmed by 7 bases and J by 1 base, 6 bases remained unmatched.